Shown below are 28 T cell receptor beta chains from a single sample sequenced in a study of blood T cell repertoires in COVID-19. TCRdb's table, derived via immunoSEQ multiplex PCR, lists solely in-frame clones and lacks some. The sample comprises about 440,000 clones, about 91% of which are singletons, and 10% to 15% rests with the top ten. Sequencing input: peripheral blood. These receptors were collected from a woman between 50 and 59 years old with COVID-19, enrolled during active disease.

The chain combines TRBV19 with TRBJ1-5; D unclear. CDR1 and CDR2 from the germline V gene are LNHDA and SQIVND (reference sequence). Trimming removed 3 bases from V and 6 bases from J, with 9 bases in between. This CDR3 contains 13 residues. The CDR3 coding sequence is TGTGCCAGTAGTATGGCGGGGTTTCAGCCCCAGCATTTT. This sequence encodes CASSMAGFQPQHF.

This rearrangement joins TRBV29-1 to TRBJ2-7, with D possibly being TRBD2 (5 bases). Germline lookup yields CDR1 SQVTM and CDR2 ANQGSEA. The ends were cut back, 2 bases at V and 7 bases at J, with 12 bases in the middle. This CDR3 region has 12 residues. The CDR3 sequence is CSVELASREQYF. The CDR3 region has the DNA TGCAGCGTTGAACTAGCCTCACGGGAGCAGTACTTC.

This clone was detected only once. The gene calls are TRBV2 and TRBJ1-2, with D possibly being TRBD1 (6 bases). V was clipped by 2 bases and J by 4 bases, with 11 bases between them. The CDR3 is 14 amino acids. From germline, CDR1 is SNHLY and CDR2 FYNNEI. In nucleotides, the CDR3 is TGTGCCAGCAGTGAACAGGGGATGGTCTATGGCTACACCTTC. It translates to CASSEQGMVYGYTF.

The V call is TRBV12-5, the J call TRBJ1-1; TRBD1 matches at 7 bases. The CDR3 length is 13 residues. The germline V gene encodes CDR1 LGHNT and CDR2 FRNRAP. The V gene end was trimmed by 7 bases and the J gene end by 6 bases; junction bases not matched to a gene: 8. CDR3 protein: CASVLKGAAEAFF. CDR3 DNA sequence: TGTGCTAGTGTCCTAAAGGGGGCCGCTGAAGCTTTCTTT.

J is TRBJ1-1 and V is TRBV5-1, with 11 bases identical to TRBD1. CDR1 and CDR2 from the germline V gene are SGHRS and YFSETQ. The CDR3 runs to 14 residues. J lost 10 bases, V lost 0 bases, and 5 bases had no gene match. In DNA, the CDR3 is TGCGCCAGCAGCTTGGATCGGACAGGGGGCCTAGCTTTCTTT. Translated, it gives CASSLDRTGGLAFF.

The CDR3 coding sequence is TGTGCCAGCAGTGGCGACATAGGAAGTGAAAAACTGTTTTTT. Translating gives CASSGDIGSEKLFF. This sequence joins TRBV2 and TRBJ1-4; D not resolved. The germline CDR1 and CDR2 sequences are SNHLY and FYNNEI. The CDR3 is 14 amino acids. The germline V and J ends were trimmed by 4 bases and 7 bases, with 13 bases remaining between them.

The V call is TRBV9, the J call TRBJ1-2; 7 bases are shared with TRBD1. V trimming: 4 bases; J trimming: 1 base; junction bases outside the gene matches: 1. CDR1 is SGDLS and CDR2 is YYNGEE in the germline V gene. The CDR3 runs to 13 residues. The CDR3 loop is CASSQGVNYGYTF. DNA of the CDR3: TGTGCCAGCAGCCAGGGGGTTAACTATGGCTACACCTTC.

The chain joins TRBV3-1 (or the pseudogene TRBV3-2) to TRBJ1-4; 7 bases map to TRBD1. Germline loops: CDR1 LGHDT, CDR2 YNNKEL (reference sequence). V shed 4 bases, J shed 12 bases, and the junction held 14 bases outside the gene matches. This CDR3 has 15 amino acids. In nucleotides, the CDR3 is TGTGCCAGCAGCCCTACCGGGGACAGCCGGGGGCAACTGTTTTTT. This gives the protein CASSPTGDSRGQLFF.

The chain recombines TRBV6-6 with TRBJ2-3; D not resolved. V gave up 0 bases and J gave up 0 bases, with 10 bases separating them. The CDR3 sequence is 16 residues long. CDR1 is MNHNY and CDR2 is SVGAGI in the germline V gene (reference sequence). CDR3 sequence reads: CASSYSSDGSTDTQYF. The CDR3 nucleotides read TGTGCCAGCAGTTACTCGAGCGATGGCAGCACAGATACGCAGTATTTT.

This chain joins TRBV7-9 and TRBJ2-1; D might be TRBD1 (6 bases). This CDR3 is 13 amino acids long. In germline, CDR1 is SEHNR, CDR2 FQNEAQ (reference sequence). Trimming left V 6 bases short and J 7 bases short, with 13 bases between. This CDR3 reads CASSLQGRNEQFF. Written as DNA, the CDR3 is TGTGCCAGCAGTCTACAGGGAAGGAATGAGCAGTTCTTC.

The chain recombines TRBV27 with TRBJ2-1; 7 nucleotides align to TRBD1. The germline gives CDR1 MNHEY, CDR2 SMNVEV (reference sequence). The CDR3 is made up of 13 amino acids. J gave up 7 bases and V 2 bases, and 2 bases lay outside the gene matches. CDR3 coding DNA: TGTGCCAGCAGTTTAGGACAGGTTAATGAGCAGTTCTTC. It translates to CASSLGQVNEQFF.

The chain links TRBV9 to TRBJ1-2, with 7 bases lining up with TRBD1. This CDR3 is 15 amino acids long. Germline trimming cut 4 bases from V and 4 bases from J; bases unmatched to any gene: 10. Germline CDR1 and CDR2: SGDLS and YYNGEE. The CDR3, as DNA: TGTGCCAGCAGCAGAAGCAGGGGGTTGGTCTATGGCTACACCTTC. It is translated as CASSRSRGLVYGYTF. The entire variable domain, with the rest obtained from reference TRBV9 and TRBJ1-2, is as follows: DSGVTQTPKHLITATGQRVTLRCSPRSGDLSVYWYQQSLDQGLQFLIQYYNGEERAKGNILERFSAQQFPDLHSELNLSSLELGDSALYFCASSRSRGLVYGYTFGSGTRLTVV.

In the case of this clone: Distinct nucleotide sequences in the sample also encode this CDR3. This chain connects TRBV29-1 to TRBJ2-3; the match to TRBD1 covers 9 bases. The CDR3 contains 12 residues. CDR1 is SQVTM and CDR2 is ANQGSEA in the germline V gene. Unmatched junction bases numbered 4, after V lost 6 bases and J lost 6 bases. The CDR3 nucleotides read TGCAGCGTGGGACAGGGTGGGGATACGCAGTATTTT. This sequence encodes CSVGQGGDTQYF.

This chain links TRBV10-3 with TRBJ1-1; TRBD1 is a possible D gene (5 bases). V lost 6 bases to trimming and J lost 3 bases, with 14 bases between them. The CDR3 contains 14 residues. Germline CDR1 reads ENHRY; CDR2 reads SYGVKD. The CDR3 DNA follows: TGTGCCATCAGCACCCAGGGCGGCGACACTGAAGCTTTCTTT. Its translation: CAISTQGGDTEAFF.

V is TRBV6-4 and J is TRBJ2-7; D unresolved. CDR3 size: 12 residues. V was cut by 8 bases and J by 4 bases, with 12 bases left in between. Germline-derived CDR1 and CDR2 are MRHNA and SNTAGT. The CDR3 is CASPVGVYEQYF. The DNA for the CDR3 is TGTGCCAGCCCCGTTGGAGTTTACGAGCAGTACTTC.

The chain is built from TRBV7-9 and TRBJ1-1; 7 bases fit TRBD1. The junction had 6 bases not matched to a gene; V was cut back by 3 bases and J by 8 bases. The length of the CDR3 is 13 residues. The germline V gene encodes CDR1 SEHNR and CDR2 FQNEAQ (reference sequence). CDR3 region: CASSFGSDREAFF. The DNA of the CDR3 is TGTGCCAGCAGCTTTGGTTCGGACAGGGAAGCTTTCTTT. Using reference TRBV7-9 and TRBJ1-1 for the parts outside the CDR3, the full variable domain is DTGVSQNPRHKITKRGQNVTFRCDPISEHNRLYWYRQTLGQGPEFLTYFQNEAQLEKSRLLSDRFSAERPKGSFSTLEIQRTEQGDSAMYLCASSFGSDREAFFGQGTRLTVV.

V and J are TRBV30 and TRBJ1-3; no firm D call. The CDR3 consists of 12 residues. Trimming removed 7 bases at V and 8 bases at J, with 15 bases between. In germline, CDR1 is GTSNPN, CDR2 SVGIG (reference sequence). The DNA of the CDR3 is TGTGCCTTGACGGGAGCTGGGGACACCATATATTTT. This translates into CALTGAGDTIYF. Combining the CDR3 with reference TRBV30 and TRBJ1-3 gives the whole variable domain SQTIHQWPATLVQPVGSPLSLECTVEGTSNPNLYWYRQAAGRGLQLLFYSVGIGQISSEVPQNLSASRPQDRQFILSSKKLLLSDSGFYLCALTGAGDTIYFGEGSWLTVV.

The V call is TRBV5-1, the J call TRBJ2-4; 8 bases match TRBD2. Germline assignment: CDR1 SGHRS and CDR2 YFSETQ. The CDR3 is 13 amino acids. The junction had 7 bases not matched to a gene; V was cut back by 5 bases and J by 9 bases. CDR3 sequence: CASSDQRGFIQYF. The DNA for the CDR3 is TGCGCCAGCAGTGACCAGCGGGGGTTCATTCAGTACTTC. The variable domain in full, with the rest retrieved from reference TRBV5-1 and TRBJ2-4, is KAGVTQTPRYLIKTRGQQVTLSCSPISGHRSVSWYQQTPGQGLQFLFEYFSETQRNKGNFPGRFSGRQFSNSRSEMNVSTLELGDSALYLCASSDQRGFIQYFGAGTRLSVL.

The rearrangement joins TRBV19 to TRBJ1-5, with TRBD1 matching over 10 bases. Germline V gene lookup returns CDR1 LNHDA and CDR2 SQIVND (reference sequence). The CDR3 contains 16 residues. V shed 4 bases and J 6 bases; nucleotides not matched to a gene: 9. As DNA, the CDR3 is TGTGCCAGTAGTACCATCAGACAGGGGGCCGGTCAGCCCCAGCATTTT. Encoded protein: CASSTIRQGAGQPQHF.

V usage is TRBV11-2 and J usage is TRBJ2-3, with 7 bases identical to TRBD2. Germline CDR1 reads SGHAT; CDR2 reads FQNNGV. V dropped 5 bases and J dropped 2; count of bases not matched to a gene: 7. The CDR3 is 15 amino acids. CDR3: CASSPRGDPTDTQYF. Written as DNA, the CDR3 is TGTGCCAGCAGCCCCCGGGGGGACCCCACAGATACGCAGTATTTT.

This clone was seen many times. J is TRBJ2-3 and V is TRBV5-1; D perhaps matches TRBD1 (6 bases). This CDR3 spans 15 amino acids. With 1 base removed from V and 5 bases from J, the gap between germline ends came to 14 bases. Germline CDR1 is SGHRS and CDR2 is YFSETQ. DNA for the CDR3: TGCGCCAGCAGCTTGCTTGGGGACACCAGAGATACGCAGTATTTT. Protein: CASSLLGDTRDTQYF.

The V call is TRBV30, the J call TRBJ1-2, with 7 bases aligning to TRBD1. The V segment lost 5 bases and the J segment 6 bases; nucleotides outside the gene matches: 12. The CDR3 loop spans 14 amino acids. CDR1 is GTSNPN, CDR2 SVGIG, per germline (reference sequence). The chain's CDR3 is CAWAPTGEFHGYTF. The CDR3 DNA sequence: TGTGCCTGGGCTCCTACAGGGGAATTTCATGGCTACACCTTC.

The J gene is TRBJ1-5, the V gene TRBV19; no definite D call. V was trimmed by 4 bases and J by 1 base, leaving 11 bases between them. Germline V gene lookup returns CDR1 LNHDA and CDR2 SQIVND (reference sequence). The CDR3 totals 15 residues. The CDR3 coding sequence is TGTGCCAGTAGTACCCCCCGGGAAAGCAATCAGCCCCAGCATTTT. Protein product: CASSTPRESNQPQHF.

This clone was detected only once. This rearrangement joins TRBV4-1 to TRBJ2-1, with no clear D. V shed 1 base and J shed 9 bases, with 4 bases lying between them. CDR3 length equals 11 residues. Looked up from germline, CDR1 is MGHRA and CDR2 is YSYEKL. This chain's CDR3 is CASSQVSEQFF. The DNA of the CDR3 is TGCGCCAGCAGCCAAGTTAGTGAGCAGTTCTTC.

The V gene is TRBV3-1 (or the pseudogene TRBV3-2), the J gene TRBJ2-7, with D maybe TRBD2 (6 bases). The V and J ends lost 8 bases and 2 bases respectively, with 16 bases between them. The CDR3 sequence is 14 residues long. CDR1 LGHDT and CDR2 YNNKEL come from the germline V gene (reference sequence). The CDR3 DNA sequence: TGTGCCAGCGGGGGAAGGGACTTACCCTACGAGCAGTACTTC. The encoded protein is CASGGRDLPYEQYF.

The rearrangement links TRBV30 to TRBJ2-3; a weak D match, TRBD2 (5 bases). The V gene lost 1 base and the J gene lost 6 bases, with 5 bases spanning the gap. Germline values: CDR1 GTSNPN, CDR2 SVGIG (reference sequence). The length of the CDR3 is 11 residues. The DNA of the CDR3 is TGTGCCTGGAGTGGGAGGGATACGCAGTATTTT. Its translation: CAWSGRDTQYF.

V usage is TRBV5-6 and J usage is TRBJ1-2; 8 positions agree with TRBD1. The ends lost 3 bases at V and 2 bases at J; junction bases unmatched: 0. This CDR3 is built from 13 residues. The germline V gene encodes CDR1 SGHDT and CDR2 YYEEEE. CDR3 nucleotides: TGTGCCAGCAGCTGGACAGGGAACTATGGCTACACCTTC. Residues: CASSWTGNYGYTF.

The CDR3 coding sequence is TGTGCCAGCAGTTACGGTACTAATGAAAAACTGTTTTTT. Protein: CASSYGTNEKLFF. The rearrangement joins TRBV12-3 or TRBV12-4 to TRBJ1-4; no firm D call. The V gene lost 4 bases and the J gene lost 2 bases, with 5 bases spanning the gap. CDR3 length: 13 amino acids.